These T cell receptor beta chains were read from a single sample in a study of T cells after yellow fever vaccination. TCRdb re-called the 5' RACE reads with MiXCR, one entry per CDR3 protein. Here the sample spans some 350,000 distinct CDR3 sequences, 4.1% being singletons. This sample comprised PBMCs, obtained 5 days after the yellow fever booster vaccination. The receptor source for this set is a man between 18 and 29 years old who received the YFV17D yellow fever vaccine. CDR3s include the opening cysteine and the closing phenylalanine or tryptophan. A D gene is named only where the DNA matches it firmly. The size field is filled for only some rows; it gives once, few, many or a size class.

CDR3aa: CSARARDRLQETQYF; CDR3nt: TGCAGTGCTAGAGCTCGGGACAGACTACAAGAGACCCAGTACTTC; d_gene: TRBD1; v_gene: TRBV20-1; j_gene: TRBJ2-5; abundance: few
CDR3aa: CASSLQIGYNEQFF; CDR3nt: TGTGCCAGCAGCTTACAGATAGGCTACAATGAGCAGTTCTTC; d_gene: NA; v_gene: TRBV7-9; j_gene: TRBJ2-1; abundance: NA
CDR3aa: CASSQGQGAAYGYTF; CDR3nt: TGTGCCAGCAGCCAAGGACAGGGGGCAGCCTATGGCTACACCTTC; d_gene: TRBD1; v_gene: TRBV7-9; j_gene: TRBJ1-2; abundance: NA
CDR3aa: CASSLPRGRGQGGLADTQYF; CDR3nt: TGTGCCAGCAGTTTACCCCGGGGAAGGGGGCAGGGGGGTTTAGCAGATACGCAGTATTTT; d_gene: NA; v_gene: TRBV27; j_gene: TRBJ2-3; abundance: NA
CDR3aa: CASSVAGGQETQYF; CDR3nt: TGTGCCAGCAGCGTAGCGGGGGGGCAAGAGACCCAGTACTTC; d_gene: TRBD2; v_gene: TRBV9; j_gene: TRBJ2-5; abundance: many
CDR3aa: CASSGPRAKNIQYF; CDR3nt: TGTGCCAGCTCTGGCCCTCGGGCCAAAAACATTCAGTACTTC; d_gene: NA; v_gene: TRBV6-4; j_gene: TRBJ2-4; abundance: NA
CDR3aa: CASSVIENTEAFF; CDR3nt: TGTGCCAGCAGCGTTATAGAGAACACTGAAGCTTTCTTT; d_gene: NA; v_gene: TRBV7-2; j_gene: TRBJ1-1; abundance: many
CDR3aa: CASSLRTRGTDTQYF; CDR3nt: TGTGCCAGCAGCTTGCGGACTAGGGGCACAGATACGCAGTATTTT; d_gene: TRBD2; v_gene: TRBV5-4; j_gene: TRBJ2-3; abundance: many
CDR3aa: CASSLEPAGNNQPQHF; CDR3nt: TGTGCCAGCAGCCTAGAACCCGCAGGGAACAATCAGCCCCAGCATTTT; d_gene: NA; v_gene: TRBV7-6; j_gene: TRBJ1-5; abundance: NA
CDR3aa: CASIGQGADTQYF; CDR3nt: TGTGCCAGCATAGGACAGGGGGCGGATACGCAGTATTTT; d_gene: TRBD1; v_gene: TRBV11-3; j_gene: TRBJ2-3; abundance: few
CDR3aa: CASRGQLLENTEAFF; CDR3nt: TGCGCCAGCAGGGGACAACTACTGGAGAACACTGAAGCTTTCTTT; d_gene: NA; v_gene: TRBV5-1; j_gene: TRBJ1-1; abundance: many
CDR3aa: CASSSSGGRGTDTQYF; CDR3nt: TGCGCCAGCAGCTCTTCGGGAGGCCGGGGCACAGATACGCAGTATTTT; d_gene: TRBD2; v_gene: TRBV5-1; j_gene: TRBJ2-3; abundance: NA
CDR3aa: CASRGKGTVTHTQYF; CDR3nt: TGTGCCAGCAGGGGTAAAGGCACGGTGACACATACGCAGTATTTT; d_gene: NA; v_gene: TRBV12-3/TRBV12-4; j_gene: TRBJ2-3; abundance: NA
CDR3aa: CASSLGLTGPYEQYF; CDR3nt: TGTGCCAGCAGCTTAGGTCTAACCGGCCCCTACGAGCAGTACTTC; d_gene: NA; v_gene: TRBV7-9; j_gene: TRBJ2-7; abundance: few
CDR3aa: CASSLVPLGQFF; CDR3nt: TGTGCCAGCAGCTTAGTCCCGTTAGGGCAGTTCTTC; d_gene: NA; v_gene: TRBV7-2; j_gene: TRBJ2-1; abundance: NA
CDR3aa: CASGYPDRGPNYGYTF; CDR3nt: TGTGCCAGTGGATACCCAGACAGGGGGCCTAACTATGGCTACACCTTC; d_gene: TRBD1; v_gene: TRBV19; j_gene: TRBJ1-2; abundance: few
CDR3aa: CASTRGVLDYGYTF; CDR3nt: TGTGCCAGCACGCGAGGGGTACTAGACTATGGCTACACCTTC; d_gene: NA; v_gene: TRBV12-3/TRBV12-4; j_gene: TRBJ1-2; abundance: many
CDR3aa: CASSFTPSSETQYF; CDR3nt: TGTGCCAGCAGCTTCACTCCCTCATCGGAGACCCAGTACTTC; d_gene: NA; v_gene: TRBV7-7; j_gene: TRBJ2-5; abundance: NA